Listed below are T cell receptor beta chains from one sample, sequenced in a study of regulatory T cells in long-lasting Graves disease. From the multiplex PCR reads, TCRdb called clonotypes with MiXCR, one entry per CDR3 protein. Among around 500,000 distinct CDR3 sequences listed, around 21% were seen once. The sequencing used peripheral blood mononuclear cells (PBMCs), collected when the disease was refractory, from a patient treated with antithyroid drugs. The receptors were sampled from a female donor with Graves disease. CDR3s include the opening cysteine and the closing phenylalanine or tryptophan. A D gene is named only where the DNA matches it firmly. Expanded clones are given a class, and other clones once, few, many or no size at all.

>TRBV28|.|many|TRBJ2-3
CASSLPKQGMGGRTSDTQYF
TGTGCCAGCAGTCTTCCTAAACAGGGGATGGGCGGGAGGACTTCAGATACGCAGTATTTT
>TRBV27|.|many|TRBJ2-7
CASSPQLNGAGEQYF
TGTGCCAGCAGTCCCCAATTAAACGGGGCGGGGGAGCAGTACTTC
>TRBV13|.|many|TRBJ1-1
CASSLSGLNTEAFF
TGTGCCAGCAGCTTATCAGGGTTGAACACTGAAGCTTTCTTT
>TRBV3-1|.|few|TRBJ2-7
CASSQAIGGRSSYEQYF
TGTGCCAGCAGCCAAGCTATTGGAGGTAGGAGCTCCTACGAGCAGTACTTC
>TRBV19|TRBD2|many|TRBJ2-2
CASSMSGINTGELFF
TGTGCCAGTAGTATGAGCGGGATAAACACCGGGGAGCTGTTTTTT
>TRBV28|TRBD1|many|TRBJ2-7
CASSTGTGSSYPTEQYF
TGTGCCAGCAGTACCGGGACAGGAAGTTCTTACCCTACGGAGCAGTACTTC
>TRBV29-1|.|many|TRBJ1-4
CSVEFRDLKATNEKLFF
TGCAGCGTTGAGTTCCGGGACCTCAAGGCAACTAATGAAAAACTGTTTTTT
>TRBV19|.|.|TRBJ2-7
CTSQDRYEQYF
TGTACCAGCCAAGACAGATACGAGCAGTACTTC
>TRBV15|.|.|TRBJ2-3
CATSRGQGGPDTQYF
TGTGCCACCAGCAGGGGACAAGGGGGGCCAGATACGCAGTATTTT
>TRBV5-1|.|.|TRBJ2-1
CASSPFLDTSYNEQFF
TGCGCCAGCAGCCCGTTCCTGGACACCTCCTACAATGAGCAGTTCTTC
>TRBV27|TRBD2|few|TRBJ2-2
CASSAYSGRAIGGELFF
TGTGCCAGCAGTGCTTATAGCGGGAGGGCCATAGGCGGGGAGCTGTTTTTT
>TRBV30|.|few|TRBJ1-3
CAWIPRATGNTIYF
TGTGCCTGGATCCCACGGGCGACTGGAAACACCATATATTTT
>TRBV10-3|.|many|TRBJ1-1
CAISGSLNTEAFF
TGTGCCATCAGTGGATCTCTGAACACTGAAGCTTTCTTT
>TRBV20-1|.|.|TRBJ1-6
CSATVSYNSPLHF
TGCAGTGCTACGGTCTCCTATAATTCACCCCTCCACTTT
>TRBV19|.|.|TRBJ2-1
CATNLRGRQYNEQFF
TGTGCCACCAACCTCCGAGGACGGCAATACAATGAGCAGTTCTTC
>TRBV6-1|TRBD1|many|TRBJ2-7
CASRAQQGASSYEQYF
TGTGCCAGCAGGGCCCAACAGGGGGCGTCTTCCTACGAGCAGTACTTC
>TRBV7-2|.|.|TRBJ1-5
CASSWASNQPQHF
TGTGCCAGCAGCTGGGCTAGCAATCAGCCCCAGCATTTT
>TRBV20-1|.|many|TRBJ2-5
CSAPVLLQTQYF
TGCAGTGCCCCCGTGCTGTTACAGACCCAGTACTTC
>TRBV29-1|TRBD1|many|TRBJ2-7
CSSRTGGSYEQYF
TGCAGTTCTAGGACAGGGGGCTCCTACGAGCAGTACTTC
>TRBV4-1|TRBD1|many|TRBJ1-2
CASSQDPGDSYGYTF
TGCGCCAGCAGCCAAGATCCCGGGGACAGTTATGGCTACACCTTC
>TRBV20-1|.|few|TRBJ2-7
CSALQGPGEQYF
TGCAGTGCCCTGCAAGGTCCGGGCGAGCAGTACTTC
>TRBV7-6|TRBD1|.|TRBJ2-3
CASSLGQGAGTDTQYF
TGTGCCAGCAGCTTAGGACAGGGGGCTGGCACAGATACGCAGTATTTT
>TRBV11-2|.|many|TRBJ1-2
CASSLGLTHYGYTF
TGTGCCAGCAGCTTAGGACTGACTCACTATGGCTACACCTTC
>TRBV12-3/TRBV12-4|.|few|TRBJ2-5
CASSLEAETQYF
TGTGCCAGCAGTTTAGAGGCTGAGACCCAGTACTTC
>TRBV27|.|many|TRBJ2-2
CASRRPGRAGELFF
TGTGCCAGTCGACGTCCGGGAAGGGCCGGGGAGCTGTTTTTT
>TRBV5-1|TRBD2|.|TRBJ2-2
CASTLAGGLSTGELFF
TGCGCCAGCACCTTAGCGGGAGGGCTATCCACCGGGGAGCTGTTTTTT
>TRBV6-1|.|many|TRBJ1-6
CASRRGYPNSPLHF
TGTGCCAGCAGACGTGGATACCCGAATTCACCCCTCCACTTT
>TRBV27|.|.|TRBJ2-5
CASSHVPPGETQYF
TGTGCCAGCAGCCATGTCCCCCCCGGAGAGACCCAGTACTTC